The 14 T cell receptor beta chains below come from one sample, sequenced in a study of blood T cell repertoires in COVID-19. The data were produced by immunoSEQ multiplex PCR, yet TCRdb's version contains in-frame clones alone and is incomplete. The data contain tens of thousands of clones, 89% of them singletons. The sequenced sample consisted of peripheral blood. The receptors come from a man between 60 and 75 years old with COVID-19, enrolled during active disease.

V usage is TRBV25-1 and J usage is TRBJ1-1; D may be TRBD1 (6 bases). Trimming removed 3 bases from V and 4 bases from J, with 21 bases in between. The CDR3 covers 17 residues. CDR1 MGHDK and CDR2 SYGVNS come from the germline V gene. The CDR3 sequence: CASSEFAPGEGSTEAFF. The CDR3 DNA reads as TGTGCCAGCAGTGAGTTTGCCCCAGGGGAAGGAAGCACTGAAGCTTTCTTT.

The chain uses TRBV2 and TRBJ1-4; D gene unclear. Trimming stripped 3 bases from V and 7 bases from J, with 15 bases between. Germline V CDR1 and CDR2: SNHLY, FYNNEI. The CDR3 sequence is 15 residues long. Written as DNA, the CDR3 is TGTGCCAGCAGTGAGGAGGCCGGGCTAGGTGAAAAACTGTTTTTT. It encodes CASSEEAGLGEKLFF.

The rearrangement uses TRBV10-3 and TRBJ2-5; 9 nucleotides match TRBD2. Germline V lookup: CDR1 ENHRY, CDR2 SYGVKD. Germline trimming cut 3 bases from V and 5 bases from J; bases unmatched to any gene: 7. CDR3 size: 15 residues. The CDR3 sequence is CAISDSSGRRETQYF. The CDR3, as DNA: TGTGCCATCAGTGATTCAAGCGGGAGGAGGGAGACCCAGTACTTC.

This chain connects TRBV9 to TRBJ2-7, with a possible D match to TRBD2 (6 bases). CDR3 length: 13 residues. The V gene lost 2 bases and the J gene lost 4 bases, with 10 bases spanning the gap. The V gene's germline CDR1 is SGDLS and CDR2 YYNGEE. The CDR3 spells CASSVGGPYEQYF. In nucleotides, the CDR3 is TGTGCCAGCAGCGTGGGAGGCCCGTACGAGCAGTACTTC.

This clone was seen once. The chain is built from TRBV12-3 or TRBV12-4 and TRBJ2-3; D uncertain. V shed 6 bases and J shed 5 bases, with 9 bases lying between them. The CDR3 contains 12 residues. The CDR3 region has the DNA TGTGCCAGCAGCCCGAGGAGAGATACGCAGTATTTT. Protein sequence: CASSPRRDTQYF.

The rearrangement uses TRBV7-2 and TRBJ2-7; 9 bases map to TRBD2. The CDR3 contains 17 residues. CDR1 is SGHTA, CDR2 FQGNSA, per germline. The V segment lost 5 bases and the J segment 2 bases; nucleotides outside the gene matches: 13. The CDR3 DNA follows: TGTGCCAGCAGCATTAGCGGGAGCCCCTTCTCCCCCTACGAGCAGTACTTC. It is translated as CASSISGSPFSPYEQYF.

CDR3 in DNA: TGTGCCAGCTCACGCACTACGGGGATCTCTGGGGCCAACGTCCTGACTTTC. Encoded protein: CASSRTTGISGANVLTF. The chain has TRBV18 and TRBJ2-6, with D tentatively TRBD2 (5 bases). Trimming removed 4 bases from V and 0 bases from J, with 13 bases in between. There are 17 residues in the CDR3. The germline V gene encodes CDR1 KGHSH and CDR2 LQKENI.

The V and J genes are TRBV27 and TRBJ2-2, with 9 bases that match TRBD1. The CDR3 is 15 amino acids. The V gene end was trimmed by 5 bases and the J gene end by 3 bases; junction bases not matched to a gene: 4. Germline V lookup: CDR1 MNHEY, CDR2 SMNVEV (reference sequence). For the CDR3, the DNA is TGTGCCAGCAGTCCACAGGGGGCCTACACCGGGGAGCTGTTTTTT. Its protein product is CASSPQGAYTGELFF.

The J gene is TRBJ1-5, the V gene TRBV3-1 (or the pseudogene TRBV3-2), with 8 bases lining up with TRBD1. The CDR3 extends over 15 amino acids. With 4 bases clipped from V and 7 bases from J, the junction kept 9 bases outside the gene matches. Germline loops: CDR1 LGHDT, CDR2 YNNKEL (reference sequence). As DNA, the CDR3 is TGTGCCAGCAGCCGGTCGGACAGGGTGGAACAGCCCCAGCATTTT. Translation gives CASSRSDRVEQPQHF.

J is TRBJ2-7 and V is TRBV19, with D possibly matching TRBD2 (7 bases). CDR3 length: 15 residues. The V gene lost 5 bases and the J gene lost 6 bases, with 20 bases spanning the gap. CDR1 is LNHDA, CDR2 SQIVND, per germline (reference sequence). The CDR3 sequence: CASSPRGGRAGEQYF. The CDR3, as DNA: TGTGCCAGTAGTCCAAGGGGGGGGAGGGCCGGCGAGCAGTACTTC. Complete variable domain (other parts from reference TRBV19 and TRBJ2-7): DGGITQSPKYLFRKEGQNVTLSCEQNLNHDAMYWYRQDPGQGLRLIYYSQIVNDFQKGDIAEGYSVSREKKESFPLTVTSAQKNPTAFYLCASSPRGGRAGEQYFGPGTRLTVT.

V gene TRBV20-1 combines with J gene TRBJ2-3; unclear D gene. The V gene's germline CDR1 is DFQATT and CDR2 SNEGSKA (reference sequence). V was clipped by 6 bases and J by 3 bases, with 7 bases between them. The CDR3 contains 11 residues. The CDR3 bases are TGCAGTGCCGCTAGGACAGATACGCAGTATTTT. Translated, it gives CSAARTDTQYF.

The V and J genes are TRBV2 and TRBJ2-3; 8 nucleotides match TRBD1. V lost 6 bases, J lost 2 bases, and 10 bases stayed unmatched. Per germline, CDR1 SNHLY and CDR2 FYNNEI. This CDR3 has 16 residues. The CDR3 protein is CASSEETGDLTDTQYF. The CDR3 region has the DNA TGTGCCAGCAGCGAGGAGACAGGGGATCTCACAGATACGCAGTATTTT.

The chain employs TRBV2 and TRBJ2-2; the match to TRBD2 covers 11 bases. V trimming: 8 bases; J trimming: 6 bases; junction bases outside the gene matches: 8. The CDR3 consists of 15 residues. The germline V gene has CDR1 SNHLY and CDR2 FYNNEI. Here the CDR3 reads CASRSGRAIAGELFF. DNA of the CDR3: TGTGCCAGCCGTAGCGGGAGGGCGATAGCCGGGGAGCTGTTTTTT.

This rearrangement joins TRBV14 to TRBJ1-5; D is uncertain. This CDR3 comprises 13 residues. Per the germline V gene, CDR1 is SGHDN and CDR2 is FVKESK. V dropped 4 bases and J dropped 3 bases, with 7 bases sitting between them. CDR3 DNA: TGTGCCAGCAGCCCCGGACTCAATCAGCCCCAGCATTTT. This sequence encodes CASSPGLNQPQHF.